This is a list of T cell receptor beta chains from one sample in a study of T cell changes during pregnancy in multiple sclerosis. The method was immunoSEQ multiplex PCR; TCRdb's version includes in-frame clones alone and lacks a portion of them. The data contain some 28,000 clones, 85% to 90% of them singletons. Here the sequenced sample was CD4+ T cells from peripheral blood mononuclear cells, taken in the first trimester of pregnancy. Receptors were obtained from a female donor in good health, enrolled as a control in a pregnancy study. Each CDR3 is given with its conserved first and last residue. D genes are given only for firm matches. For some rows the clone size is stated as once, few or many, or as a class when expanded; others skip it.

abundance: few; d_gene: NA; j_gene: TRBJ1-4; v_gene: TRBV20-1; CDR3nt: TGCAGGGCCCGGGGTGGGGAAAAACTGTTTTTT; CDR3aa: CRARGGEKLFF
abundance: NA; d_gene: TRBD1; j_gene: TRBJ2-1; v_gene: TRBV5-6; CDR3nt: TGTGCCAGCAGCATCAACAGGGGAAATGAGCAGTTCTTC; CDR3aa: CASSINRGNEQFF
abundance: NA; d_gene: NA; j_gene: TRBJ1-6; v_gene: TRBV27; CDR3nt: TGTGCCAGCAGTTACAGGGAAAGGGCACCCCTCCACTTT; CDR3aa: CASSYRERAPLHF
abundance: NA; d_gene: TRBD1; j_gene: TRBJ1-2; v_gene: TRBV5-1; CDR3nt: TGCGCCAGCAGACCTACAGGGGGCGGTGGCTACACCTTC; CDR3aa: CASRPTGGGGYTF
abundance: NA; d_gene: NA; j_gene: TRBJ2-2; v_gene: TRBV5-4; CDR3nt: TGTGCCAGCAGCTTAGGGAGAAACACCGGGGAGCTGTTTTTT; CDR3aa: CASSLGRNTGELFF
abundance: NA; d_gene: TRBD2; j_gene: TRBJ2-3; v_gene: TRBV18; CDR3nt: TGTGCCAGCTCACCGTTAGCGGGAGGCCTAGATACGCAGTATTTT; CDR3aa: CASSPLAGGLDTQYF
abundance: NA; d_gene: NA; j_gene: TRBJ2-5; v_gene: TRBV9; CDR3nt: TGTGCCAGCAGCGTAGGGGTGGCAGGGGCTCGAGAGACCCAGTACTTC; CDR3aa: CASSVGVAGARETQYF
abundance: NA; d_gene: NA; j_gene: TRBJ2-3; v_gene: TRBV6-6; CDR3nt: TGTGCCAGCAGTTATGCCCTGGACAGTTTGGAGTATTTT; CDR3aa: CASSYALDSLEYF
abundance: NA; d_gene: NA; j_gene: TRBJ2-2; v_gene: TRBV18; CDR3nt: TGTGCCAGCTCACAACCCCAGGGGTTCGGAACCGGGGAGCTGTTTTTT; CDR3aa: CASSQPQGFGTGELFF
abundance: NA; d_gene: TRBD1; j_gene: TRBJ2-2; v_gene: TRBV28; CDR3nt: TGTGCCAGCAGTTTTCCGGGACAGGGTTTCACCGGGGAGCTGTTTTTT; CDR3aa: CASSFPGQGFTGELFF
abundance: NA; d_gene: TRBD1; j_gene: TRBJ2-7; v_gene: TRBV29-1; CDR3nt: TGCAGCGTTTCGGGACAGGGCGGTAGCGAGCAGTACTTC; CDR3aa: CSVSGQGGSEQYF
abundance: NA; d_gene: NA; j_gene: TRBJ1-1; v_gene: TRBV11-3; CDR3nt: TGTGCCAGCAGCTTAGACGCCGGGACTGAAGCTTTCTTT; CDR3aa: CASSLDAGTEAFF
abundance: few; d_gene: NA; j_gene: TRBJ1-4; v_gene: TRBV7-9; CDR3nt: TGTGCCAGCAGACAACAGGGACCTAATGAAAAACTGTTTTTT; CDR3aa: CASRQQGPNEKLFF
abundance: once; d_gene: TRBD2; j_gene: TRBJ2-7; v_gene: TRBV18; CDR3nt: TGTGCCAGCTCACCCAGCGGGGAGGTCGAGCAGTACTTC; CDR3aa: CASSPSGEVEQYF
abundance: NA; d_gene: NA; j_gene: TRBJ1-1; v_gene: TRBV7-9; CDR3nt: TGTGCCAGCAGACCCACAGGGAGAACTGAAGCTTTCTTT; CDR3aa: CASRPTGRTEAFF
abundance: NA; d_gene: NA; j_gene: TRBJ1-4; v_gene: TRBV4-3; CDR3nt: TGCGCCAGCAGCCAAGGGACCCCGGGGAGGGAAAAACTGTTTTTT; CDR3aa: CASSQGTPGREKLFF
abundance: NA; d_gene: TRBD2; j_gene: TRBJ2-7; v_gene: TRBV9; CDR3nt: TGTGCCAGCAGCGTAGATCTAGCGGGAGACTACGAGCAGTACTTC; CDR3aa: CASSVDLAGDYEQYF
abundance: NA; d_gene: NA; j_gene: TRBJ2-6; v_gene: TRBV7-9; CDR3nt: TGTGCCAGCAGCCCAGCGAGCTCTGGGGCCAACGTCCTGACTTTC; CDR3aa: CASSPASSGANVLTF
abundance: NA; d_gene: NA; j_gene: TRBJ1-2; v_gene: TRBV20-1; CDR3nt: TGCAGTGCTCACCAGAGGGGCTACACCTTC; CDR3aa: CSAHQRGYTF
abundance: NA; d_gene: TRBD2; j_gene: TRBJ2-2; v_gene: TRBV2; CDR3nt: TGTGCCAGCAGTGTGTCCGGGACTAGCGGGAGGGCAATCCAAACCGGGGAGCTGTTTTTT; CDR3aa: CASSVSGTSGRAIQTGELFF
abundance: NA; d_gene: TRBD2; j_gene: TRBJ2-1; v_gene: TRBV5-1; CDR3nt: TGCGCCAGCAGCTTGGGAGGTGGGGGGGGACTCTACAATGAGCAGTTCTTC; CDR3aa: CASSLGGGGGLYNEQFF
abundance: NA; d_gene: TRBD1; j_gene: TRBJ1-4; v_gene: TRBV6-1; CDR3nt: TGTGCCAGCAGTGAAGCTGGACAGGGGGCAGCAACTAATGAAAAACTGTTTTTT; CDR3aa: CASSEAGQGAATNEKLFF
abundance: few; d_gene: NA; j_gene: TRBJ2-7; v_gene: TRBV19; CDR3nt: TGTGCCAGTAGTATAGATCACGTGGGGCCCTACGAGCAGTACTTC; CDR3aa: CASSIDHVGPYEQYF
abundance: once; d_gene: TRBD2; j_gene: TRBJ2-1; v_gene: TRBV4-2; CDR3nt: TGTGCCAGCAGCCGTAGCGGGGCTAGCTCCTACAATGAGCAGTTCTTC; CDR3aa: CASSRSGASSYNEQFF
abundance: NA; d_gene: NA; j_gene: TRBJ2-7; v_gene: TRBV18; CDR3nt: TGTGCCAGCTCACCAGGAAACAGGGCGGACGAGCAGTACTTC; CDR3aa: CASSPGNRADEQYF
abundance: NA; d_gene: TRBD2; j_gene: TRBJ2-2; v_gene: TRBV5-4; CDR3nt: TGTGCCAGCAGCCAAAACCTGATGGCGGGAGGGCCGACCGGGGAGCTGTTTTTT; CDR3aa: CASSQNLMAGGPTGELFF
abundance: once; d_gene: NA; j_gene: TRBJ1-4; v_gene: TRBV7-2; CDR3nt: TGTGCCAGCAGTTTCCGGGACAACGGGGAAAAACTGTTTTTT; CDR3aa: CASSFRDNGEKLFF
abundance: NA; d_gene: TRBD1; j_gene: TRBJ1-1; v_gene: TRBV10-3; CDR3nt: TGTGCCATCAGTTCCGGGACAGGGTTAGGGAACACTGAAGCTTTCTTT; CDR3aa: CAISSGTGLGNTEAFF
abundance: NA; d_gene: NA; j_gene: TRBJ2-7; v_gene: TRBV5-1; CDR3nt: TGCGCCAGCAGCGACGGAGGAGGGGCCTACGAGCAGTACTTC; CDR3aa: CASSDGGGAYEQYF
abundance: NA; d_gene: TRBD2; j_gene: TRBJ2-7; v_gene: TRBV28; CDR3nt: TGTGCCAGCAGAGGGACTAGCGGGAGTTCCGAGCAGTACTTC; CDR3aa: CASRGTSGSSEQYF
abundance: NA; d_gene: NA; j_gene: TRBJ1-1; v_gene: TRBV18; CDR3nt: TGTGCCAGCTCACCAGAGGCGGGAGGCACTGAAGCTTTCTTT; CDR3aa: CASSPEAGGTEAFF
abundance: NA; d_gene: NA; j_gene: TRBJ1-3; v_gene: TRBV4-1; CDR3nt: TGCGCCAGCAGCCAAGCGGTTGGGGACTTCTCTGGAAACACCATATATTTT; CDR3aa: CASSQAVGDFSGNTIYF
abundance: NA; d_gene: NA; j_gene: TRBJ2-5; v_gene: TRBV6-1; CDR3nt: TGTGCCAGCAGTTCGGACATCCAAGAGACCCAGTACTTC; CDR3aa: CASSSDIQETQYF
abundance: once; d_gene: TRBD2; j_gene: TRBJ2-7; v_gene: TRBV5-4; CDR3nt: TGTGCCAGCAGCGGAAGGCTAGCGGGGGGGAACGAGCAGTACTTC; CDR3aa: CASSGRLAGGNEQYF
abundance: NA; d_gene: NA; j_gene: TRBJ2-5; v_gene: TRBV7-2; CDR3nt: TGTGCCAGCAGACCAGCGGCGGGGGCGACCCAGTACTTC; CDR3aa: CASRPAAGATQYF
abundance: NA; d_gene: NA; j_gene: TRBJ2-7; v_gene: TRBV5-1; CDR3nt: TGCGCCAGCAGCTTGGATGGACACCGAAGCTACGAGCAGTACTTC; CDR3aa: CASSLDGHRSYEQYF